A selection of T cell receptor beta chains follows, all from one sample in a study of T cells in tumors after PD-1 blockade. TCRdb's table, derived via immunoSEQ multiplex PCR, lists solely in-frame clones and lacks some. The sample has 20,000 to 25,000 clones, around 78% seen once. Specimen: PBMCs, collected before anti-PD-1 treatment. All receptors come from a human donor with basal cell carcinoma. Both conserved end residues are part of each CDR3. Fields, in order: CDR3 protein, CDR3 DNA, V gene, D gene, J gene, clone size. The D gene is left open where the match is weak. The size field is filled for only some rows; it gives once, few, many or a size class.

CSVLEMGGSYEQYF,TGCAGCGTTCTCGAAATGGGGGGCTCCTACGAGCAGTACTTC,TRBV29-1,-,TRBJ2-7,once
CASSLALGGGGLEQYF,TGTGCCAGCAGCTTAGCGTTGGGCGGGGGGGGGCTCGAGCAGTACTTC,TRBV7-9,TRBD2,TRBJ2-7,-
CASSPLDPQETQYF,TGTGCCAGCAGCCCTTTGGACCCACAAGAGACCCAGTACTTC,TRBV19,-,TRBJ2-5,-
CASSYGRGLSRGYTF,TGTGCCAGCAGTTACGGAAGGGGGCTTTCGCGGGGCTACACCTTC,TRBV6-5,TRBD1,TRBJ1-2,-
CASSVLAGSSYNEQFF,TGTGCCAGCAGCGTCCTGGCCGGTAGCTCCTACAATGAGCAGTTCTTC,TRBV9,-,TRBJ2-1,-
CASSLRTGNTEAFF,TGCGCCAGCAGCTTGAGGACAGGGAACACTGAAGCTTTCTTT,TRBV5-1,TRBD1,TRBJ1-1,-
CASRQVNTGELFF,TGTGCCAGCCGACAGGTTAACACCGGGGAGCTGTTTTTT,TRBV12-3/TRBV12-4,-,TRBJ2-2,-
CASSSGLQTQETQYF,TGTGCCAGCAGCTCGGGACTACAGACGCAAGAGACCCAGTACTTC,TRBV5-4,TRBD2,TRBJ2-5,-
CASSDISGDYGYTF,TGCGCCAGCAGTGATATCTCAGGGGACTATGGCTACACCTTC,TRBV10-2,-,TRBJ1-2,-
CASSIRDRDEKLFF,TGTGCCAGTAGTATCCGGGACAGGGATGAAAAACTGTTTTTT,TRBV19,TRBD1,TRBJ1-4,-
CASSEKYYEQFF,TGTGCCAGCAGCGAGAAGTACTATGAGCAGTTCTTC,TRBV6-2/TRBV6-3,-,TRBJ2-1,-
CASSLSGTVYEQYF,TGTGCCAGCAGCTTAAGTGGGACAGTCTACGAGCAGTACTTC,TRBV7-2,TRBD1,TRBJ2-7,once
CASSPGQGGGYTF,TGTGCCAGCAGCCCCGGACAGGGTGGCGGCTACACCTTC,TRBV6-5,TRBD1,TRBJ1-2,-
CASSQESSGSGYEQYF,TGTGCCAGCAGCCAAGAATCTAGCGGGAGTGGCTACGAGCAGTACTTC,TRBV4-2,TRBD2,TRBJ2-7,once
CASSKGQVLNEKLFF,TGTGCCAGTAGTAAAGGACAGGTTCTTAATGAAAAACTGTTTTTT,TRBV19,TRBD1,TRBJ1-4,-
CASIGGAGETQYF,TGTGCCAGCATAGGGGGGGCTGGGGAGACCCAGTACTTC,TRBV6-5,-,TRBJ2-5,once
CASSKDRVSQPQHF,TGTGCCAGTAGTAAGGACAGGGTCAGTCAGCCCCAGCATTTT,TRBV19,TRBD1,TRBJ1-5,-
CASRRQGDGYTF,TGTGCCAGCAGGAGACAGGGGGATGGCTACACCTTC,TRBV2,TRBD1,TRBJ1-2,few
CASKPGLEETQYF,TGCGCCAGCAAACCCGGGCTAGAAGAGACCCAGTACTTC,TRBV5-1,-,TRBJ2-5,-
CASSSTSGGAKDTQYF,TGTGCCAGCAGCTCGACTAGCGGGGGGGCCAAAGATACGCAGTATTTT,TRBV7-2,TRBD2,TRBJ2-3,-
CASGAGPSYEQYF,TGTGCCAGCGGAGCGGGGCCCTCCTACGAGCAGTACTTC,TRBV13,TRBD2,TRBJ2-7,-
CASSPDSYGYTF,TGTGCCAGCTCACCAGACAGCTATGGCTACACCTTC,TRBV18,-,TRBJ1-2,-